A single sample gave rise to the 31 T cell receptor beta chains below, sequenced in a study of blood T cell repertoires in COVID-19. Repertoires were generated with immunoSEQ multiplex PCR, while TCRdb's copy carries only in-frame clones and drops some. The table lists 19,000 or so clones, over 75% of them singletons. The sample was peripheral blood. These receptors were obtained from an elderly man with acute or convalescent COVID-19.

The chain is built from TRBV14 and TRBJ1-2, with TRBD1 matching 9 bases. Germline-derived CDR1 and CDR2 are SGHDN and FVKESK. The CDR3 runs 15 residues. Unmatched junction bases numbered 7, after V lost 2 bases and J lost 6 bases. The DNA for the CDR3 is TGTGCCAGCAGCCAACTCAACAGGGGGCAGGATGGCTACACCTTC. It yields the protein CASSQLNRGQDGYTF.

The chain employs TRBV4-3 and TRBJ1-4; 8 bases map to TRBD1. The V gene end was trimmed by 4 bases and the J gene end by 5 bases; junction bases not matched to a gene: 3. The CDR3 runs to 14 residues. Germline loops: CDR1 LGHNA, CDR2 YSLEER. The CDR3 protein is CASSRTGRNEKLFF. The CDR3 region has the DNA TGCGCCAGCAGCCGGACAGGGCGAAATGAAAAACTGTTTTTT.

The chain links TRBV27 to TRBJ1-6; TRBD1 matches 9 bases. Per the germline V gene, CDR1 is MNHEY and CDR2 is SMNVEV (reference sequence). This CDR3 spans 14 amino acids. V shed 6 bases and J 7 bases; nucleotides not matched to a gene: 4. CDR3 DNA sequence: TGTGCCAGCAGCCTAGACAGGGGGAATTCACCCCTCCACTTT. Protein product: CASSLDRGNSPLHF.

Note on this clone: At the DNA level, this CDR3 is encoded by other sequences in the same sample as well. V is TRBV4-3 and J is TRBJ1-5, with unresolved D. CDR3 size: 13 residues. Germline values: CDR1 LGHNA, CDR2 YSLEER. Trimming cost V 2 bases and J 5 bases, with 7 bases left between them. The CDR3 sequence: CASSQRVDQPQHF. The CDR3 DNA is TGCGCCAGCAGCCAACGTGTTGATCAGCCCCAGCATTTT.

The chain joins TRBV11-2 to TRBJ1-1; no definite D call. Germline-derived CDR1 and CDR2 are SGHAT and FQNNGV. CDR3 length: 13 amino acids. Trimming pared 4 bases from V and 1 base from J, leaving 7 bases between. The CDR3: CASSWYGNTEAFF. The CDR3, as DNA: TGTGCCAGCAGCTGGTACGGGAACACTGAAGCTTTCTTT.

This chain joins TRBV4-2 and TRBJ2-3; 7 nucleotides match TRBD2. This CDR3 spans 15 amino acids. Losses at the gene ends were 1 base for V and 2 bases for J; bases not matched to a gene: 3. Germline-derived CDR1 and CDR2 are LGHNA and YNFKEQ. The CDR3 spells CASSQASGDTDTQYF. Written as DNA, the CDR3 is TGTGCCAGCAGCCAAGCGAGCGGGGACACAGATACGCAGTATTTT.

CDR3 coding DNA: TGTGCCAGCAGTTTAGGGGGAGGGGGTTATGGCTACACCTTC. It codes for CASSLGGGGYGYTF. V usage is TRBV28 and J usage is TRBJ1-2; the D gene is possibly TRBD1 (6 bases). CDR1 MDHEN and CDR2 SYDVKM come from the germline V gene. V was cut by 2 bases and J by 5 bases, with 12 bases left in between. The CDR3 is 14 residues long.

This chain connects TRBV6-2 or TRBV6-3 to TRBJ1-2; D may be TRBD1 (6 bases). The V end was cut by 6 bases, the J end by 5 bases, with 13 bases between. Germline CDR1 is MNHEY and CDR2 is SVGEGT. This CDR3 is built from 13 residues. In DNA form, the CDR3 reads TGTGCCAGCAGCTGGGACACCAGATATGGCTACACCTTC. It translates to CASSWDTRYGYTF.

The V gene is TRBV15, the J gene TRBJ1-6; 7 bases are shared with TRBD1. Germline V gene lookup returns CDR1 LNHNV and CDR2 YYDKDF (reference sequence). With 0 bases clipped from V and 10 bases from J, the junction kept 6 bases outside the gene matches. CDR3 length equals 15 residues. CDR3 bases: TGTGCCACCAGCAGAGATAGGTCAGGGGGATCACCCCTCCACTTT. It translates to CATSRDRSGGSPLHF. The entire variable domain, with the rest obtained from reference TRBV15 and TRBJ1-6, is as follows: DAMVIQNPRYQVTQFGKPVTLSCSQTLNHNVMYWYQQKSSQAPKLLFHYYDKDFNNEADTPDNFQSRRPNTSFCFLDIRSPGLGDTAMYLCATSRDRSGGSPLHFGNGTRLTVT.

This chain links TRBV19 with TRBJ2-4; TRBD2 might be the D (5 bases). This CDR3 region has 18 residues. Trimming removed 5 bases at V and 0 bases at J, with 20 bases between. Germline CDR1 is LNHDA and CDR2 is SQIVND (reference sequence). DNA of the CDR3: TGTGCCAGTAGTCCGGGGAGAGACTTTCTTCTAGCCAAAAACATTCAGTACTTC. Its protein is CASSPGRDFLLAKNIQYF.

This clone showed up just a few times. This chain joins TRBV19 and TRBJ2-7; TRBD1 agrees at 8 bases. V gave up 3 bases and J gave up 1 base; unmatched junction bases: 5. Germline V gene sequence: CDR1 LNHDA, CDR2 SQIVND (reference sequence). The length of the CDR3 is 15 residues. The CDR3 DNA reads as TGTGCCAGTAGTATGAGGACAGGGCGTTCCTACGAGCAGTACTTC. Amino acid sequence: CASSMRTGRSYEQYF.

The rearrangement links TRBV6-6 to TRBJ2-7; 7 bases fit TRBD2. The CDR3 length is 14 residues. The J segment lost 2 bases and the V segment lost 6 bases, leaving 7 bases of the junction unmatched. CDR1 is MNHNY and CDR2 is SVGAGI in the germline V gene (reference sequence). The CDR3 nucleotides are TGTGCCAGCAGACCTAGCGGAGAAACCTACGAGCAGTACTTC. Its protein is CASRPSGETYEQYF.

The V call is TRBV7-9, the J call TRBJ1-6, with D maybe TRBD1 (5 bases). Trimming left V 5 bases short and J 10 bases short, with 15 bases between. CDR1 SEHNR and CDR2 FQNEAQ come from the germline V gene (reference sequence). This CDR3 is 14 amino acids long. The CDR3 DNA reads TGTGCCAGCAGCCGCTCGGACACCTTCTCACCCCTCCACTTT. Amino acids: CASSRSDTFSPLHF.

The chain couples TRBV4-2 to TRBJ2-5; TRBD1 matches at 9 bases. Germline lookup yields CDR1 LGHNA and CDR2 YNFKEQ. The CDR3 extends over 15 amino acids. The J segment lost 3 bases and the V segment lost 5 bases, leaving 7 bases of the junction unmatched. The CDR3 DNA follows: TGTGCCAGCAGCACTTCGGACAGGGGTGAAGAGACCCAGTACTTC. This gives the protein CASSTSDRGEETQYF.

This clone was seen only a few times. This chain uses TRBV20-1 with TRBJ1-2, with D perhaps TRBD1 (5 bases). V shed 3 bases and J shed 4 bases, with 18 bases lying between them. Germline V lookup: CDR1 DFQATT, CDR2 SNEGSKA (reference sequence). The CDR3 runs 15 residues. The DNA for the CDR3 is TGCAGTGCTAGTCCGTCAGGGCAATTTGGCTATGGCTACACCTTC. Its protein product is CSASPSGQFGYGYTF.

The CDR3 region is CASSTHRGMEFF. For the CDR3, the DNA is TGTGCCAGTAGCACCCACAGGGGAATGGAGTTCTTC. The chain combines TRBV19 with TRBJ2-1, with TRBD1 matching 7 bases. The CDR3 has 12 amino acids. Germline-derived CDR1 and CDR2 are LNHDA and SQIVND (reference sequence). J was trimmed by 14 bases and V by 6 bases; bases with no gene match: 10. The full variable domain, completed using reference TRBV19 and TRBJ2-1, is DGGITQSPKYLFRKEGQNVTLSCEQNLNHDAMYWYRQDPGQGLRLIYYSQIVNDFQKGDIAEGYSVSREKKESFPLTVTSAQKNPTAFYLCASSTHRGMEFFGPGTRLTVL.

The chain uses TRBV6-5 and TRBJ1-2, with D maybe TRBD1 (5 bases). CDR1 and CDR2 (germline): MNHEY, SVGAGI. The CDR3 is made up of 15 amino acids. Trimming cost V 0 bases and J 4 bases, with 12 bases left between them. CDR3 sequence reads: CASSYSPEGAYGYTF. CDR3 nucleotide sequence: TGTGCCAGCAGTTACTCCCCCGAAGGGGCCTATGGCTACACCTTC.

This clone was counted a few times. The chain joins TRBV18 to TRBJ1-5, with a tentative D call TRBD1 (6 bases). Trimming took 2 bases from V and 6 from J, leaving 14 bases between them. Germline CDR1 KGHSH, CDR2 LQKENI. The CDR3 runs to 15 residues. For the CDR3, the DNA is TGTGCCAGCTCACCAGAACAGGGTCACAGTCAGCCCCAGCATTTT. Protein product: CASSPEQGHSQPQHF.

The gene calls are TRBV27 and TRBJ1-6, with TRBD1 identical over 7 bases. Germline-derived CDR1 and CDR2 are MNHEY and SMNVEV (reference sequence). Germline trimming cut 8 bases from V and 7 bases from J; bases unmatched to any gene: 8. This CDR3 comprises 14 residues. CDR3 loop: CASRPDRRNSPLHF. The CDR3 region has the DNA TGTGCCAGCCGACCGGACAGGCGCAATTCACCCCTCCACTTT.

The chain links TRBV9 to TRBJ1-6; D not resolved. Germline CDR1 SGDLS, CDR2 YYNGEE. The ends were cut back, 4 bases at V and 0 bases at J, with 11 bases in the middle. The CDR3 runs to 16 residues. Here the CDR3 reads CASSPDSSSYNSPLHF. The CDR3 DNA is TGTGCCAGCAGCCCCGATAGTAGCTCCTATAATTCACCCCTCCACTTT.

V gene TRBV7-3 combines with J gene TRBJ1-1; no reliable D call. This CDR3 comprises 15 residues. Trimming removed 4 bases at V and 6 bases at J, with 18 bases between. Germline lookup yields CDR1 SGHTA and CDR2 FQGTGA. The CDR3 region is CASSSEPGVLAEAFF. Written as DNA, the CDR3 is TGTGCCAGCAGCTCGGAACCCGGGGTGTTGGCTGAAGCTTTCTTT.

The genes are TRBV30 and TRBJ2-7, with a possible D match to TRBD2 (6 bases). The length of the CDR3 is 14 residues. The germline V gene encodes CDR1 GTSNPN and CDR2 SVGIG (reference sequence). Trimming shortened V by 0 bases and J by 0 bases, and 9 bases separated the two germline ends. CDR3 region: CAWSVASVSYEQYF. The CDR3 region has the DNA TGTGCCTGGAGTGTGGCTAGCGTCTCCTACGAGCAGTACTTC.

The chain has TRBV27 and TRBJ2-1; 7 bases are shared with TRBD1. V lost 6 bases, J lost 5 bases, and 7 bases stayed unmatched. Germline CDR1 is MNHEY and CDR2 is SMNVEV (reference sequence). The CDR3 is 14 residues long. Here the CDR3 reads CASRGSGQNNEQFF. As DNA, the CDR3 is TGTGCCAGCAGAGGGTCGGGACAGAACAATGAGCAGTTCTTC.

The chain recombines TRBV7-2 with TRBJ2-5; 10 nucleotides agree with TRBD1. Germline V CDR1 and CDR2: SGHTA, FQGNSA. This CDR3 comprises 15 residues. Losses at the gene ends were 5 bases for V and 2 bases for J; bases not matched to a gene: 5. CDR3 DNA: TGTGCCAGCAGCGCGACAGGGGGCGGACAAGAGACCCAGTACTTC. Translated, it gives CASSATGGGQETQYF.

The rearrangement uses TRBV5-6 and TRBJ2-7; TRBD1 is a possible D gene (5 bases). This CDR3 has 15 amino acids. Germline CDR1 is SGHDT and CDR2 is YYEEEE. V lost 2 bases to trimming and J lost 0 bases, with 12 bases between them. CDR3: CASSLLDTFSYEQYF. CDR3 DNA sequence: TGTGCCAGCAGCTTACTGGACACCTTCTCCTACGAGCAGTACTTC.

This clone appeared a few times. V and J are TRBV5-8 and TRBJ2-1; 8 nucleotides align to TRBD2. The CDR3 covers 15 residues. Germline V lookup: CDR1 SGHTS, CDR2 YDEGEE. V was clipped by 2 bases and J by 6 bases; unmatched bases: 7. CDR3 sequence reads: CASSFEGLASNEQFF. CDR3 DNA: TGTGCCAGCAGCTTTGAAGGACTAGCTAGCAATGAGCAGTTCTTC.

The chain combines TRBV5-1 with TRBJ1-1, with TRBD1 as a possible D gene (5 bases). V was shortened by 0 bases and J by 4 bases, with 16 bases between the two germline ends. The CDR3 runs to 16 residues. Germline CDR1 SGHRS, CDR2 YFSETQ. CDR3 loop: CASSLAGGRGLTEAFF. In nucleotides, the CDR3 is TGCGCCAGCAGCTTGGCTGGTGGGAGGGGACTCACTGAAGCTTTCTTT.

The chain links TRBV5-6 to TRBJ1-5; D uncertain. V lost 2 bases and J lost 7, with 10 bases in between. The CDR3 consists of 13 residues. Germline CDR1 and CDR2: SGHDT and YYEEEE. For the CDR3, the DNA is TGTGCCAGCAGCTTATATGAGGAGCAGCCCCAGCATTTT. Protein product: CASSLYEEQPQHF. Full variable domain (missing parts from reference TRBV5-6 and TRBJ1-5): DAGVTQSPTHLIKTRGQQVTLRCSPKSGHDTVSWYQQALGQGPQFIFQYYEEEERQRGNFPDRFSGHQFPNYSSELNVNALLLGDSALYLCASSLYEEQPQHFGDGTRLSIL.

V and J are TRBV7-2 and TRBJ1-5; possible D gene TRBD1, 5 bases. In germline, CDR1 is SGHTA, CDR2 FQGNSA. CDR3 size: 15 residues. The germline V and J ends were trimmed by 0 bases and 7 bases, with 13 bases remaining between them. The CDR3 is CASSLALQGRQPQHF. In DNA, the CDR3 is TGTGCCAGCAGCTTAGCGCTGCAGGGTAGACAGCCCCAGCATTTT. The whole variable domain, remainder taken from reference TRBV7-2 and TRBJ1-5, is GAGVSQSPSNKVTEKGKDVELRCDPISGHTALYWYRQSLGQGLEFLIYFQGNSAPDKSGLPSDRFSAERTGGSVSTLTIQRTQQEDSAVYLCASSLALQGRQPQHFGDGTRLSIL.

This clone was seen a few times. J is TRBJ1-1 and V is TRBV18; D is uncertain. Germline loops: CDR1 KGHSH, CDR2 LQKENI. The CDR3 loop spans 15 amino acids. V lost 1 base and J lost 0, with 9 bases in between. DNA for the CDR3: TGTGCCAGCTCACCACTCCCAGGTATGAACACTGAAGCTTTCTTT. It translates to CASSPLPGMNTEAFF.

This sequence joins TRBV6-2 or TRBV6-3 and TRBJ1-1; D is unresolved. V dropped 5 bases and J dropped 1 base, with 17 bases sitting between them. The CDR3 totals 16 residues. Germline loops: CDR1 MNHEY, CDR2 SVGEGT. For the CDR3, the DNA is TGTGCCAGCAGTCCATACTCTGGTCAGGCGAACACTGAAGCTTTCTTT. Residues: CASSPYSGQANTEAFF.